This TCR beta chain was sequenced for a study of CD8+ T cells in alopecia areata (dated by TCRdb to the late 2010s). Study-level background: Treated patients were enrolled in an open-label pilot trial of oral tofacitinib at 5 to 10 mg twice daily for moderate-to-severe alopecia areata. RNA was obtained with the PAXgene miRNA kit for fixed scalp, the miRNeasy kit for PBMCs, and the RNeasy kit for mouse skin. In both human patients and the C3H/HeJ mouse model, the study applied high-throughput TCRbeta sequencing to look at T cell clonal expansion in alopecia areata. TCRbeta CDR3 regions were amplified by immunoSEQ multiplex PCR with 35 Vbeta forward and 13 Jbeta reverse primers. Human TCRbeta sequencing covered scalp tissue and sorted CD4+ and CD8+ peripheral blood T cells from patchy and totalis/universalis alopecia areata patients and healthy controls. Tofacitinib was given for 6 to 18 months, followed by 6 months of follow-up off drug to assess delayed response and recurrence. Clonality in the scalp was compared among normal scalp (n=4), patchy alopecia areata scalp (n=8), and alopecia totalis/universalis scalp (n=8). Biopsies were taken from tofacitinib-treated patients at baseline and at 4 and 24 weeks of treatment, and a later scalp biopsy was taken in several of the tofacitinib-treated patients. The SALT score, which quantifies the percentage of affected scalp surface area, was used to measure disease severity in treated patients.

To note about this clone: Its antigen is unknown. No qualities accompany the bases; no much larger clone lies one base away.

Libraries were made using the immunoSEQ multiplex PCR assay. RNA was extracted from all samples and reverse transcribed into cDNA as template for TCR sequencing. First-strand cDNA was synthesized with SuperScript III using a 2:1 mix of oligo-dT and random hexamers. A synthetic immune receptor repertoire was used to gauge amplification bias, and whatever bias remained was removed computationally. Per the original workflow: Raw reads were preprocessed to remove errors, and CDR3 was defined by IMGT conventions from the conserved cysteine to phenylalanine. To get clonality, Shannon entropy was normalized by log2 of the number of productive unique TCRs and the result was subtracted from 1. Whether scalp clones were CD4 or CD8 was inferred by matching scalp TCRbeta sequences against CD4 and CD8 repertoires sorted from blood. TCRdb carries this immuneACCESS record with in-frame sequences only. Its versions omit some clonotypes, under half of them owing to an unresolved V gene in the studies checked, with the rest unexplained. V, J and clone size are those of that table, while D and trimming were read from the DNA. This sample has about 220,000 clones in its table, and about 57% of those were observed once. Around 1.4% of the sample goes to the ten largest clones.

The time point label, read with the paper, signifies: less than five weeks on oral tofacitinib. Explained via the paper, the treatment or condition label denotes: oral pan-JAK inhibitor, 5-10 mg twice daily. Lesional scalp punch biopsies and peripheral blood were obtained from alopecia areata patients. PBMCs were separated by density centrifugation and stained for CD3, CD4 and CD8, after which CD4+ and CD8+ T cells were sorted on a FACSAria. Summary of the overall study and its limitations: During tofacitinib treatment, many expanded lesional clones remained in scalp and blood, and this persistence may partly explain relapse after treatment is stopped. Scalp clonality and the number of expanded CD8+ clones among the top 100 scalp clones were significantly decreased by tofacitinib. TCR sequences shared between patients were less clear than in mice, possibly partly because of HLA diversity in the patient population. Compared with normal scalp, lesional scalp, particularly in alopecia totalis/universalis, had higher clonality and more expanded CD8+ clones, which suggests antigenic drive. Because the treated cohort was small and included a single nonresponder, larger studies are needed to assess links between baseline CD8+ expansion and response. Unlike mouse skin, where gammadelta T cells dominate, normal human skin contains resident alphabeta T cells that get sequenced too, which complicates analysis of the scalp TCR repertoire.

V loses 1 base of germline sequence and J loses 8 bases, and the interval between the two ends is 8 bases. Including cysteine and phenylalanine, the CDR3 has 11 amino acids. Solely the CDR3 DNA is kept, with 33 bases framed from the first base. As encoded in the germline V gene (reference sequence), CDR1 is GTSNPN while CDR2 is SVGIG. The clonotype comes from a human donor with alopecia areata. The sample in question was CD4+ T cells sorted from blood, obtained at week 4, from a patient treated with tofacitinib. The chain is assembled from TRBV30 and TRBJ1-2; the D gene is not confidently resolved. CDR3 protein: CAWSGVDGYTF. The nucleotide sequence is TGTGCCTGGAGTGGGGTAGACGGCTACACCTTC. Beyond the CDR3, the reference TRBV30 and TRBJ1-2 genes provide the residues; the full variable domain reads: SQTIHQWPATLVQPVGSPLSLECTVEGTSNPNLYWYRQAAGRGLQLLFYSVGIGQISSEVPQNLSASRPQDRQFILSSKKLLLSDSGFYLCAWSGVDGYTFGSGTRLTVV.